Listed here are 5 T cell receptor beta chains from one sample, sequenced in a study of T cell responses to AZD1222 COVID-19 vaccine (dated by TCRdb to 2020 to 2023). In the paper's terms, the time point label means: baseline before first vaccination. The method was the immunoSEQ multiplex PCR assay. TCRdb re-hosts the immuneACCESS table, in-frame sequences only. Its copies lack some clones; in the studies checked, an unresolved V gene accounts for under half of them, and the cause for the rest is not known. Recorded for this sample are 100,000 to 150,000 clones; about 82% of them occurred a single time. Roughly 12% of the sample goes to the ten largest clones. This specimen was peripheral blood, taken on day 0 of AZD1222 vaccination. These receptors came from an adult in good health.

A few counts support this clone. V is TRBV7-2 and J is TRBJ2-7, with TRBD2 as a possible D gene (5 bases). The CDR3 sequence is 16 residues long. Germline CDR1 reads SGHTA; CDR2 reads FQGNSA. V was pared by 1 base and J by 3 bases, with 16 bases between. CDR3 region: CASSLDGEGRIYEQYF. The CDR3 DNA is TGTGCCAGCAGCTTAGATGGAGAGGGAAGAATCTACGAGCAGTACTTC.

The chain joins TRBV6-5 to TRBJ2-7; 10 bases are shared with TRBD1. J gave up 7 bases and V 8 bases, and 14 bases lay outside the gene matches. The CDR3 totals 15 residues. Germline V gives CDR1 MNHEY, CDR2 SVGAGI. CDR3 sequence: CASSTRDRGLGEQYF. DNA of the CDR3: TGTGCCAGCTCGACTCGGGACAGGGGTTTGGGGGAGCAGTACTTC.

In DNA, the CDR3 is TGTGCCAGCAGCGGAAGCGGGACAGGGTCGTATGCGGAGCTGTTTTTT. This gives the protein CASSGSGTGSYAELFF. The chain employs TRBV9 and TRBJ2-2; 9 bases line up with TRBD1. Per the germline V gene, CDR1 is SGDLS and CDR2 is YYNGEE. The CDR3 has 16 amino acids. Unmatched junction bases numbered 13, after V lost 3 bases and J lost 10 bases.

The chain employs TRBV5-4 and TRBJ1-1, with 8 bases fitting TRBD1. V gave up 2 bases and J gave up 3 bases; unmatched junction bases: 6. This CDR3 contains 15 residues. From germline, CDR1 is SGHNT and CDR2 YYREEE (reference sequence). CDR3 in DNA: TGTGCCAGCAGCTTTGCTCAGGGGGCGTACACTGAAGCTTTCTTT. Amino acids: CASSFAQGAYTEAFF.

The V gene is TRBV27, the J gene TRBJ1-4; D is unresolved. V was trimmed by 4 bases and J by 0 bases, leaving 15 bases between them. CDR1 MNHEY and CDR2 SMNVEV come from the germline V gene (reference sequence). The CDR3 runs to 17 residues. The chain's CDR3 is CASSSKPPSSTNEKLFF. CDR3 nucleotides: TGTGCCAGCAGTTCCAAACCACCGTCTTCAACTAATGAAAAACTGTTTTTT.